The clone carrying this TCR beta chain turned up a few times. Its antigen is still unknown. Primers for the PCR totalled 60 Vbeta and 13 Jbeta. Sequencing was performed with immunoSEQ multiplex PCR; in TCRdb, only in-frame clones are kept and a portion is missing. The sample has about 130,000 clones; 55% to 75% are singletons. These data belong to a study of cytomegalovirus exposure and HLA in healthy donors. Study-wide findings and caveats: Previously analyzed data showed that most TCR beta V segments were productive at a frequency of about 90% or about 30%. There were some V segments, including TRBV6-2 and TRBV6-3, excluded as indistinguishable.

J lost 7 bases, V lost 6 bases, and 7 bases had no gene match. Looked up from germline, CDR1 is SQVTM and CDR2 is ANQGSEA. CDR3 length: 12 amino acids. The receptor was isolated from a man aged 25-45 years in good health and CMV-seropositive. The sequenced sample was PBMCs. The chain uses TRBV29-1 and TRBJ1-1; TRBD1 agrees at 8 bases. CDR3: CSVVTGGNEAFF. The CDR3 nucleotides are TGCAGCGTGGTAACAGGGGGGAATGAAGCTTTCTTT.